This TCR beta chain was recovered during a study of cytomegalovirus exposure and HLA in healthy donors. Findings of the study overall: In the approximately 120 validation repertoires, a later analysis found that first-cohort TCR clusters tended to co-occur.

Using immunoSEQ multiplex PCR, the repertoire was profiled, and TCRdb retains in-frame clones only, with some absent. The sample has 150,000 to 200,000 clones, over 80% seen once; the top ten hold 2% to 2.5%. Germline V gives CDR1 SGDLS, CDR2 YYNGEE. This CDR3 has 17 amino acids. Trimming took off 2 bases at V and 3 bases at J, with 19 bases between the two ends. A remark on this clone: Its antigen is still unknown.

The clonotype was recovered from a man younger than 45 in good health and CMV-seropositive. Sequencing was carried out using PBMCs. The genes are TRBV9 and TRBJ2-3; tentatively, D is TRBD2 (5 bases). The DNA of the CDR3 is TGTGCCAGCAGCGTTTCGAGGACTGCTATCGGAACAGATACGCAGTATTTT. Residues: CASSVSRTAIGTDTQYF.